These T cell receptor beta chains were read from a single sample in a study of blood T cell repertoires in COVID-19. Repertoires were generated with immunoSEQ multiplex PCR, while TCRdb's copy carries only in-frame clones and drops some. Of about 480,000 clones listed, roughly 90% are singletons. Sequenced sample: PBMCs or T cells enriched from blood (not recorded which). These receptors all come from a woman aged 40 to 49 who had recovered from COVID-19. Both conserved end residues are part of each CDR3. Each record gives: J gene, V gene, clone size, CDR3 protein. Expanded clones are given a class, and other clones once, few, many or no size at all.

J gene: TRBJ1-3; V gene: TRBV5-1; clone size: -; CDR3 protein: CASSVTGLSGNTIYF
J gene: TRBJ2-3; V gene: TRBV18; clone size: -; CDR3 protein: CASSHGTQFGGRADTQYF
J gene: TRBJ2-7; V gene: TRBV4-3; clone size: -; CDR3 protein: CASSQEGLLGPYEQYF
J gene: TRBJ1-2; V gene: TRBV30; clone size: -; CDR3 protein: CAWSVAYGYTF
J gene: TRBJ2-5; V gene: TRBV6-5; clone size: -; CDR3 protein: CASSFRGTETQYF
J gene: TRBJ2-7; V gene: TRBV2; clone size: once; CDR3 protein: CASSNAGVEQYF
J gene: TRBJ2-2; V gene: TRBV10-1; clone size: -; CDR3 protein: CASSRFRDREDGGELFF
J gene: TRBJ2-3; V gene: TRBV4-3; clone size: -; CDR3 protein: CASSRTRTDTQYF
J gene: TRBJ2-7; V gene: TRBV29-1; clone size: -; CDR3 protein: CSVAGTSGNYEQYF
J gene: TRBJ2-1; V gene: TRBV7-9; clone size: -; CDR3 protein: CASSLKVASRIGNEQFF
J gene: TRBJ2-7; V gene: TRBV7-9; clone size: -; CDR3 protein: CASSFVRGDEQYF
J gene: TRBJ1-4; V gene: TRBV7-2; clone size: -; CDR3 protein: CASSKDRAYEKLFF